A single sample gave rise to the 10 T cell receptor beta chains below, sequenced in a study of OX40 agonist ivuxolimab in advanced cancers. Libraries were made using the immunoSEQ multiplex PCR assay. The immuneACCESS repertoire file appears here via TCRdb, limited to in-frame rearrangements. These files lack a portion of the clones; in checked studies, under half of the deficit traces to unresolved V genes, and the cause of the others is not known. This sample holds approximately 52,000 clones; approximately 88% were observed only once. Clones ranked in the top ten supply approximately 1.2% of the sample. The source was CD4+ or CD8+ T cells sorted from blood, collected in a trial of the OX40 agonist ivuxolimab. These receptors came from an adult with an advanced solid tumor such as melanoma, head and neck, liver or kidney cancer.

V and J are TRBV4-3 and TRBJ2-3; either TRBD1 or TRBD2 may supply D (5 bases each). CDR3 size: 15 residues. Germline values: CDR1 LGHNA, CDR2 YSLEER. Deletions cut 0 bases from V and 4 bases from J, with 11 bases between. DNA of the CDR3: TGCGCCAGCAGCCAAGATTGGGGACCGCCAGATACGCAGTATTTT. Translating gives CASSQDWGPPDTQYF.

The genes are TRBV9 and TRBJ1-2; D perhaps matches TRBD1 (5 bases). V lost 1 base and J lost 3, with 16 bases in between. Germline loops: CDR1 SGDLS, CDR2 YYNGEE. The length of the CDR3 is 16 residues. CDR3 in amino acids: CASSVTWAGSDYGYTF. As DNA, the CDR3 is TGTGCCAGCAGCGTAACTTGGGCAGGGAGCGACTATGGCTACACCTTC.

A few counts support this clone. V is TRBV7-8 and J is TRBJ1-1, with a weak D call TRBD1 (5 bases). This CDR3 region has 14 residues. V was cut by 2 bases and J by 5 bases, with 12 bases left in between. Germline loops: CDR1 SGHVS, CDR2 FQNEAQ. CDR3 in DNA: TGTGCCAGCAGCTTATACGGGGGAGAGACTGAAGCTTTCTTT. This sequence encodes CASSLYGGETEAFF. Complete variable domain (other parts from reference TRBV7-8 and TRBJ1-1): GAGVSQSPRYKVAKRGQDVALRCDPISGHVSLFWYQQALGQGPEFLTYFQNEAQLDKSGLPSDRFFAERPEGSVSTLKIQRTQQEDSAVYLCASSLYGGETEAFFGQGTRLTVV.

The gene calls are TRBV6-4 and TRBJ2-3, with D perhaps matching TRBD2 (6 bases). The CDR3 length is 15 residues. V shed 6 bases and J shed 0 bases, with 13 bases lying between them. CDR1 is MRHNA, CDR2 SNTAGT, per germline. CDR3 residues: CASSQSSESTDTQYF. As DNA, the CDR3 is TGTGCCAGCAGCCAGTCTAGCGAGAGCACAGATACGCAGTATTTT.

The chain carries TRBV30 and TRBJ2-3; D uncertain. The CDR3 runs to 14 residues. V was clipped by 0 bases and J by 3 bases, with 10 bases between them. CDR1 is GTSNPN, CDR2 SVGIG, per germline (reference sequence). The DNA of the CDR3 is TGTGCCTGGAGTGTCCGCATGGGGACAGATACGCAGTATTTT. It specifies CAWSVRMGTDTQYF.

This clone appeared a single time. V and J are TRBV19 and TRBJ2-3, with D unclear. The germline V gene encodes CDR1 LNHDA and CDR2 SQIVND (reference sequence). This CDR3 has 13 amino acids. Trimming took 3 bases from V and 4 from J, leaving 8 bases between them. CDR3 in amino acids: CASSILGADTQYF. The CDR3 coding sequence is TGTGCCAGTAGTATTTTAGGCGCAGATACGCAGTATTTT.

The chain links TRBV19 to TRBJ2-1, with D perhaps matching TRBD2 (5 bases). Germline values: CDR1 LNHDA, CDR2 SQIVND (reference sequence). CDR3 length: 13 amino acids. Trimming removed 1 base at V and 9 bases at J, with 10 bases between. CDR3 bases: TGTGCCAGTAGTATAGTGTCCGCGGGTGAGCAGTTCTTC. It specifies CASSIVSAGEQFF.

This clone was seen more than once but under ten times. The chain combines TRBV6-1 with TRBJ2-7; D gene unclear. There are 13 residues in the CDR3. The ends were cut back, 4 bases at V and 4 bases at J, with 11 bases in the middle. In germline, CDR1 is MNHNS, CDR2 SASEGT. CDR3 bases: TGTGCCAGCAGTGTGGCCACCCCTTACGAGCAGTACTTC. It codes for CASSVATPYEQYF.

The chain carries TRBV19 and TRBJ1-5; no firm D call. This CDR3 is 13 amino acids long. Germline V gives CDR1 LNHDA, CDR2 SQIVND (reference sequence). The V gene lost 6 bases and the J gene lost 4 bases, with 10 bases spanning the gap. This chain's CDR3 is CASSRGSNQPQHF. The DNA of the CDR3 is TGTGCCAGTAGCCGGGGATCAAATCAGCCCCAGCATTTT. The full variable domain, completed using reference TRBV19 and TRBJ1-5, is DGGITQSPKYLFRKEGQNVTLSCEQNLNHDAMYWYRQDPGQGLRLIYYSQIVNDFQKGDIAEGYSVSREKKESFPLTVTSAQKNPTAFYLCASSRGSNQPQHFGDGTRLSIL.

This chain joins TRBV7-8 and TRBJ2-6, with TRBD1 matching over 10 bases. The germline gives CDR1 SGHVS, CDR2 FQNEAQ. CDR3 length: 16 residues. The V segment lost 4 bases and the J segment 2 bases; nucleotides outside the gene matches: 2. The chain's CDR3 is CASSSGQGAGANVLTF. CDR3 nucleotide sequence: TGTGCCAGCAGCTCCGGACAGGGGGCTGGGGCCAACGTCCTGACTTTC.